Below are 5 T cell receptor beta chains sequenced from a single sample in a study of early T cells in non-severe SARS-CoV-2 infection. MiXCR was run by TCRdb on the 5' RACE reads, yielding one entry per CDR3 protein. The data show 70,000 or so distinct CDR3 sequences, roughly a tenth seen once. The starting material was whole blood, obtained at baseline. The receptors derive from an adult who was a healthcare worker with PCR-confirmed SARS-CoV-2 infection or an uninfected control (not recorded which).

This clonotype was picked up a small number of times. The CDR3 here is CASRTDGRNSPLHF. The CDR3 DNA follows: TGTGCCAGCAGGACGGACGGACGTAATTCACCCCTCCACTTT. The V call is TRBV6-1, the J call TRBJ1-6; D is unclear. The CDR3 runs to 14 residues. The V end was cut by 6 bases, the J end by 6 bases, with 12 bases between. Germline CDR1 and CDR2: MNHNS and SASEGT.

This clonotype was recorded at least ten times. The J gene is TRBJ1-2, the V gene TRBV2; 8 bases align to TRBD1. After removal of 1 base from V and 4 bases from J, the junction contained 2 bases not matched to a gene. Germline assignment: CDR1 SNHLY and CDR2 FYNNEI. This CDR3 is 14 amino acids long. The CDR3 DNA reads as TGTGCCAGCAGTGAAGGGACAGGGAGCTATGGCTACACCTTC. It encodes CASSEGTGSYGYTF.

This clonotype was seen ten or more times. Without the conserved terminal phenylalanine or tryptophan, this CDR3 likely stems from a read error. This chain joins TRBV30 and TRBJ2-3; D gene unclear. Trimming took off 2 bases at V and 3 bases at J, with 9 bases between the two ends. The CDR3 runs to 13 residues. From germline, CDR1 is GTSNPN and CDR2 SVGIG (reference sequence). The CDR3 nucleotides are TGTGCCTGGAGTTTAAAACAGACAGATACGCAGTATCTT. This codes for CAWSLKQTDTQYL.

This clonotype was found a few times. V and J are TRBV20-1 and TRBJ2-3; 8 bases agree with TRBD2. Germline V gene sequence: CDR1 DFQATT, CDR2 SNEGSKA (reference sequence). This CDR3 has 17 residues. V dropped 0 bases and J dropped 2; count of bases not matched to a gene: 10. The CDR3 loop is CSARDFLAGPNTDTQYF. DNA of the CDR3: TGCAGTGCTAGAGACTTCTTAGCGGGGCCTAACACAGATACGCAGTATTTT.

The V gene is TRBV11-2, the J gene TRBJ2-1; TRBD2 might be the D (5 bases). This CDR3 is built from 13 residues. The ends were cut back, 1 base at V and 4 bases at J, with 5 bases in the middle. Germline V gene sequence: CDR1 SGHAT, CDR2 FQNNGV. The CDR3 sequence is CASSLGRYNEQFF. CDR3 nucleotide sequence: TGTGCCAGCAGCTTAGGGAGGTACAATGAGCAGTTCTTC.